This T cell receptor (beta chain) was recorded in a study of blood T cell repertoires in COVID-19. Whole-study context: From the United States, Italy and Spain came samples of acute and convalescent COVID-19. Sample material is recorded as cDNA or gDNA derived from T cells, B-cell-depleted T cells, or PBMCs.

CDR1 LNHNV and CDR2 YYDKDF come from the germline V gene (reference sequence). V shed 2 bases and J shed 1 base, with 11 bases lying between them. The CDR3 is 15 amino acids. Per the authors' pipeline: Amplification with reference gene primers provided the estimates of nucleated cell counts. Only in-frame clones appear in the TCRdb table, and some are missing; sequencing was by immunoSEQ multiplex PCR. D and trimming were read from the DNA, whereas the V and J calls and clone size are those reported in that table. The sample comprises roughly 91,000 clones, around 80% of which are singletons, and approximately 1.3% rests with the top ten.

The receptor comes from a woman of 80 years or more with acute or convalescent COVID-19. V and J are TRBV15 and TRBJ1-1; D remains ambiguous. Sequenced input: peripheral blood. As DNA, the CDR3 is TGTGCCACCAGCAGATGGCGGGAGGGGAACACTGAAGCTTTCTTT. This encodes CATSRWREGNTEAFF.